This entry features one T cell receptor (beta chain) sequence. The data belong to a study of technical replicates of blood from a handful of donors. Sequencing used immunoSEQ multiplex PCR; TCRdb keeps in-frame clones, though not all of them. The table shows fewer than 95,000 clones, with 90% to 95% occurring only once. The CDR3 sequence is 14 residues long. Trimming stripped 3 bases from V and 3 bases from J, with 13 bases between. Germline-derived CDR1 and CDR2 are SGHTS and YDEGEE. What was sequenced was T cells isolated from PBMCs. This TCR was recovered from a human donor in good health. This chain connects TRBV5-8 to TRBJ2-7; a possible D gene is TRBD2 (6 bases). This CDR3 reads CASSSHVGGYEQYF. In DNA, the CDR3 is TGTGCCAGCAGCTCGCATGTGGGAGGCTACGAGCAGTACTTC.